One and the same sample provided the 2 T cell receptor beta chains below, sequenced in a study of cytomegalovirus exposure and HLA in healthy donors. The PCR had 60 Vbeta and 13 Jbeta primers. TCRdb keeps only in-frame clones here, not all; method: immunoSEQ multiplex PCR. This sample's table has roughly 120,000 clones. The sequenced sample was PBMCs. The receptor set was obtained from a man in his late teens or twenties in good health and CMV-seronegative.

J is TRBJ2-7 and V is TRBV11-2; 10 bases align to TRBD2. Germline V CDR1 and CDR2: SGHAT, FQNNGV. The CDR3 totals 15 residues. Trimming took 5 bases from V and 8 from J; bases not matched to a gene: 12. CDR3 in amino acids: CASSTRTSGGYQQYF. CDR3 in DNA: TGTGCCAGCAGCACCAGGACTAGCGGAGGTTATCAGCAGTACTTC. Based on the CDR3 plus reference TRBV11-2 and TRBJ2-7, the full variable domain is EAGVAQSPRYKIIEKRQSVAFWCNPISGHATLYWYQQILGQGPKLLIQFQNNGVVDDSQLPKDRFSAERLKGVDSTLKIQPAKLEDSAVYLCASSTRTSGGYQQYFGPGTRLTVT.

The V and J genes are TRBV6-4 and TRBJ1-5, with 8 bases identical to TRBD1. The CDR3 extends over 15 amino acids. Germline CDR1 MRHNA, CDR2 SNTAGT. The V segment lost 5 bases and the J segment 6 bases; nucleotides outside the gene matches: 9. The DNA for the CDR3 is TGTGCCAGCAGTCCCGATGGACAGGGACTTCAGCCCCAGCATTTT. Amino acids: CASSPDGQGLQPQHF.